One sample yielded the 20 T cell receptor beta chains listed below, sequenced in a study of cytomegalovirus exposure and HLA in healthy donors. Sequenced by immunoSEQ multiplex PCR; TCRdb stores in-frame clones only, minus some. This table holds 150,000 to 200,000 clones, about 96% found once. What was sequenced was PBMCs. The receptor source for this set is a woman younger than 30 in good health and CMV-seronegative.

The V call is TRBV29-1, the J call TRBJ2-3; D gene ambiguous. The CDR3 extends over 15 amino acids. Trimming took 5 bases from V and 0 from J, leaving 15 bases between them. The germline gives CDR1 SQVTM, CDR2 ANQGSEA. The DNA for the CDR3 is TGCAGCGTTCGAAACCCGGTATCCAGCACAGATACGCAGTATTTT. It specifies CSVRNPVSSTDTQYF.

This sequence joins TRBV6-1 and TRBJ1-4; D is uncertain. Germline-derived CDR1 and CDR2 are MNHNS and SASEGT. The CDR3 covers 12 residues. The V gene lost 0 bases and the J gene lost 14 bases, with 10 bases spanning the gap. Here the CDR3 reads CASSEAPSGLFF. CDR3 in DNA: TGTGCCAGCAGTGAAGCACCCTCCGGGCTGTTTTTT.

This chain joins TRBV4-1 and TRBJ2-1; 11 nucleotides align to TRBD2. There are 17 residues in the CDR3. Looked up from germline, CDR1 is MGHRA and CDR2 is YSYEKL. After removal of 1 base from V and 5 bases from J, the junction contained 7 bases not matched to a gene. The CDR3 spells CASSQVVTSGGNNEQFF. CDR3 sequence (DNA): TGCGCCAGCAGCCAAGTGGTAACTAGCGGGGGAAACAATGAGCAGTTCTTC.

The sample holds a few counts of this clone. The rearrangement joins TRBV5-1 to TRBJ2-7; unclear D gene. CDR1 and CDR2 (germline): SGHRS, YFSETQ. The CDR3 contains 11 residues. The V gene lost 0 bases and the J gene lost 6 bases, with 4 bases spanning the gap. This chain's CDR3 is CASSLGGEQYF. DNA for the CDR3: TGCGCCAGCAGCTTGGGAGGCGAGCAGTACTTC. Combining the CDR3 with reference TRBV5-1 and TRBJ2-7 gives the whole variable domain KAGVTQTPRYLIKTRGQQVTLSCSPISGHRSVSWYQQTPGQGLQFLFEYFSETQRNKGNFPGRFSGRQFSNSRSEMNVSTLELGDSALYLCASSLGGEQYFGPGTRLTVT.

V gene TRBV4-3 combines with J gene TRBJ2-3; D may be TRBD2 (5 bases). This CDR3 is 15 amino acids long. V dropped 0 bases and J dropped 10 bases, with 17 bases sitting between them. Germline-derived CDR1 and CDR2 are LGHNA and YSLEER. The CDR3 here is CASSQDNAPTRAQYF. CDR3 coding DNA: TGCGCCAGCAGCCAAGATAATGCCCCGACGAGGGCGCAGTATTTT.

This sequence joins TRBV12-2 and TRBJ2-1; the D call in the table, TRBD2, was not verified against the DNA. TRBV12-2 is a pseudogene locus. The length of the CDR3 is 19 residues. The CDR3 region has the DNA TGTGCAAGTCGCCACTCGGTATATCGCGGGGGGCCCGTTTACAATGAGCAGTTCTTC. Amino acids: CASRHSVYRGGPVYNEQFF.

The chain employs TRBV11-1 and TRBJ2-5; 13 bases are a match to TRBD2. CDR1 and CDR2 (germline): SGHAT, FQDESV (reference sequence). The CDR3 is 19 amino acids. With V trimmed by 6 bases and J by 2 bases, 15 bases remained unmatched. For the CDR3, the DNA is TGTGCCAGCAGTCCTAGTCTGACTAGCGGGGGGACACCTCAAGAGACCCAGTACTTC. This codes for CASSPSLTSGGTPQETQYF.

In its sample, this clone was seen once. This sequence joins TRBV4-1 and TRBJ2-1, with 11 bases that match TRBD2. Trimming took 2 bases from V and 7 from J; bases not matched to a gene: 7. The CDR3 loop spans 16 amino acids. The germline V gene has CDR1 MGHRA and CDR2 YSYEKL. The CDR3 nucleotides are TGCGCCAGCAGCCAATTATTAGCGGGGGGGCGAAATGAGCAGTTCTTC. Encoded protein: CASSQLLAGGRNEQFF.

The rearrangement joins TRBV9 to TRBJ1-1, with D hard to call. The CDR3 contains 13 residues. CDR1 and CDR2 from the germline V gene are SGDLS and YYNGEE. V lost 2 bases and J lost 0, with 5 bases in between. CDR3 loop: CASSVEMNTEAFF. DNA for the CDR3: TGTGCCAGCAGCGTTGAGATGAACACTGAAGCTTTCTTT. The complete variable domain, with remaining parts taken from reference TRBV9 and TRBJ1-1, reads DSGVTQTPKHLITATGQRVTLRCSPRSGDLSVYWYQQSLDQGLQFLIQYYNGEERAKGNILERFSAQQFPDLHSELNLSSLELGDSALYFCASSVEMNTEAFFGQGTRLTVV.

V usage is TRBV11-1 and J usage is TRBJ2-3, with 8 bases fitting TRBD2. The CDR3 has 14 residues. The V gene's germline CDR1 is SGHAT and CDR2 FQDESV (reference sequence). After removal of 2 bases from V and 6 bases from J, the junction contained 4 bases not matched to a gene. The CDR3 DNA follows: TGTGCCAGCAGCTTACTGGCGGGGGGCGATACGCAGTATTTT. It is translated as CASSLLAGGDTQYF.

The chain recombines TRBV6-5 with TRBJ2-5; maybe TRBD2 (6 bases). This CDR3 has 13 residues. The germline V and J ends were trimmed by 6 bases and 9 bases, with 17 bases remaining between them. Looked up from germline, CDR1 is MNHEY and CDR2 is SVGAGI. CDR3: CASRRGSSSAQYF. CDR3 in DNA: TGTGCCAGCAGGCGGGGCAGTAGTTCGGCCCAGTACTTC.

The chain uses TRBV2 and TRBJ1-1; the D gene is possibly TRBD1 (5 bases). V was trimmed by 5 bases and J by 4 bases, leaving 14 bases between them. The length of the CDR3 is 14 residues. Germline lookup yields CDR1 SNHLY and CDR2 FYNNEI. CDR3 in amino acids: CASSPQGRFTEAFF. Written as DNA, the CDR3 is TGTGCCAGCAGTCCTCAGGGCAGGTTCACTGAAGCTTTCTTT.

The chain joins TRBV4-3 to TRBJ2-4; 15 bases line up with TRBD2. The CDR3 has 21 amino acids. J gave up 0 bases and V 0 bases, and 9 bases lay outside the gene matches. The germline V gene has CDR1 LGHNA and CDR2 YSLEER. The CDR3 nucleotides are TGCGCCAGCAGCCAAGAGACATTGAGGACTAGCGGGGGGGGAGCCAAAAACATTCAGTACTTC. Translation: CASSQETLRTSGGGAKNIQYF.

DNA of the CDR3: TGTGCCAGCAGACGAGCAGGGGGTTCCTACGAGCAGTACTTC. It yields the protein CASRRAGGSYEQYF. This chain uses TRBV6-1 with TRBJ2-7, with 7 bases aligning to TRBD1. The CDR3 has 14 amino acids. In germline, CDR1 is MNHNS, CDR2 SASEGT. After removal of 6 bases from V and 1 base from J, the junction contained 6 bases not matched to a gene.

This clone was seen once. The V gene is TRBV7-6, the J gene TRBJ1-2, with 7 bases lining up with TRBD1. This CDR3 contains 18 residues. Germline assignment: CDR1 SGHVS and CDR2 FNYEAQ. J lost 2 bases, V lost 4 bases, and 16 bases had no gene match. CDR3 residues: CASSSVGVNRGMNYGYTF. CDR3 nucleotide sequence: TGTGCCAGCAGCTCCGTGGGCGTGAACAGGGGCATGAACTATGGCTACACCTTC.

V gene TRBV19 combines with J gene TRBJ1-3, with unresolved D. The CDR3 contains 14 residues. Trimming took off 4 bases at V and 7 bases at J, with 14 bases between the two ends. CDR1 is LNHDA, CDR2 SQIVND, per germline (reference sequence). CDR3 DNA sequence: TGTGCCAGTAGTAATGAGGGTTTGTTGAACACCATATATTTT. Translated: CASSNEGLLNTIYF.

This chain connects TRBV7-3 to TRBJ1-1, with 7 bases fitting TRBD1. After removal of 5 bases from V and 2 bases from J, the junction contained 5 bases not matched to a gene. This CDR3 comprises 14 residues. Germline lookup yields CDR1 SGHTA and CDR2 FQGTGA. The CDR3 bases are TGTGCCAGCAGCCCCGGGACAGCTAACACTGAAGCTTTCTTT. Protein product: CASSPGTANTEAFF.

The CDR3 loop reads CASRRLGGLLTEAFF. Here the CDR3 DNA reads TGTGCCAGCAGACGCCTTGGAGGGCTACTCACTGAAGCTTTCTTT. The chain uses TRBV6-5 and TRBJ1-1; no definite D call. CDR1 is MNHEY and CDR2 is SVGAGI in the germline V gene. The CDR3 has 15 amino acids. Trimming left V 6 bases short and J 4 bases short, with 18 bases between.

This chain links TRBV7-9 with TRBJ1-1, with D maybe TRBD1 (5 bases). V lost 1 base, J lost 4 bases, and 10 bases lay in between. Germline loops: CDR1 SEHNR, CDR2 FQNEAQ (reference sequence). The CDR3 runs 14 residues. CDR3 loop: CASSLDRLGTEAFF. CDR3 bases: TGTGCCAGCAGCTTAGACAGGTTAGGCACTGAAGCTTTCTTT.

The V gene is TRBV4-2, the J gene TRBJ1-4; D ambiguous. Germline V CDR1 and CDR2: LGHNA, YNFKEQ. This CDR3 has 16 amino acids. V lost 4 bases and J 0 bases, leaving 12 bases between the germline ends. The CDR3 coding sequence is TGTGCCAGCAGCCCCTGGGCGGGAGCAACTAATGAAAAACTGTTTTTT. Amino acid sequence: CASSPWAGATNEKLFF.